This T cell receptor (beta chain) stems from a study of identical twins. Study-level points and caveats: Twins' excess sharing was less marked for out-of-frame beta sequences. Zero-insertion analyses were open to partial confounding by invariant MAIT and iNKT cells.

CDR1 and CDR2 (germline): SEHNR, FQNEAQ (reference sequence). Trimming removed 4 bases at V and 9 bases at J, with 27 bases between. This CDR3 comprises 17 residues. Worth noting for this clonotype: Its antigen remains unknown.

TCRdb fed the 5' RACE reads into MiXCR, producing one record per CDR3 protein. The sample lists hundreds of thousands of distinct CDR3 sequences, roughly 12% occurring once. These sequences were also reported in another study, on yellow fever vaccine responses in identical twins.

The chain combines TRBV7-9 with TRBJ2-5; possibly TRBD1 or TRBD2 for D (6 bases each). The receptor was isolated from a woman aged 18-30 years in good health. The source material was CD8+ T cells sorted from blood. The CDR3 here is CASSSGPNRDSTGAQYF. Here the CDR3 DNA reads TGTGCCAGCAGCTCCGGGCCGAACAGGGATAGTACGGGGGCCCAGTACTTC.